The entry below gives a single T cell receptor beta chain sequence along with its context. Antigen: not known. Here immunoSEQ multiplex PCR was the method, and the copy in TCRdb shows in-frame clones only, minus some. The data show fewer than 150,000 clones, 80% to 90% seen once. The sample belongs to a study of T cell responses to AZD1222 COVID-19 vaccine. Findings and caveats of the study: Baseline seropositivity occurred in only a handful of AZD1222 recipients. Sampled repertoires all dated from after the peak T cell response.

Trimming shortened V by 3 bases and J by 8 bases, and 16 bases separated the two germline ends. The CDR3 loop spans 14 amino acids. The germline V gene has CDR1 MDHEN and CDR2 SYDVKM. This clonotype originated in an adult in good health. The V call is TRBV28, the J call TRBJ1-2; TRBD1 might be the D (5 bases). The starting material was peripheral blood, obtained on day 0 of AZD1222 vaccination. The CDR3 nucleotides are TGTGCCAGCAGTTTCCGGGGGGGGAATCGAGGCTACACCTTC. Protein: CASSFRGGNRGYTF.